The 26 T cell receptor beta chains presented below share a single source sample, sequenced in a study of cytomegalovirus exposure and HLA in healthy donors. In the PCR, 60 Vbeta and 13 Jbeta primers were used. Clones were sequenced by immunoSEQ multiplex PCR, and TCRdb holds only the in-frame ones, with some missing. This table has 85,000 to 90,000 clones, roughly three quarters appearing once. The sequencing sample was made of PBMCs. The receptors stem from a man younger than 45 in good health and CMV-seronegative.

The chain uses TRBV6-1 and TRBJ1-1; 9 nucleotides match TRBD1. The trim removed 1 base at V and 1 base at J, leaving 7 bases unmatched. The length of the CDR3 is 17 residues. CDR1 is MNHNS and CDR2 is SASEGT in the germline V gene. For the CDR3, the DNA is TGTGCCAGCAGTGAAGAAGACAGGGGGGTTGGGAACACTGAAGCTTTCTTT. It translates to CASSEEDRGVGNTEAFF.

This chain joins TRBV5-1 and TRBJ2-3; 10 nucleotides agree with TRBD2. The length of the CDR3 is 16 residues. Unmatched junction bases numbered 9, after V lost 4 bases and J lost 4 bases. CDR1 and CDR2 from the germline V gene are SGHRS and YFSETQ. As DNA, the CDR3 is TGCGCCAGCAGCAGACTGAGCGGGGGGGACTCAGATACGCAGTATTTT. Translating it yields CASSRLSGGDSDTQYF.

The chain employs TRBV2 and TRBJ1-2; TRBD1 matches 10 bases. V lost 6 bases, J lost 6 bases, and 16 bases stayed unmatched. The CDR3 covers 17 residues. Germline V lookup: CDR1 SNHLY, CDR2 FYNNEI. In DNA form, the CDR3 reads TGTGCCAGCAGCGTTTACCGGGACAGGGGCCCCGTGAATGGCTACACCTTC. Translation gives CASSVYRDRGPVNGYTF.

There are a few counts of this clone. The CDR3 DNA reads TGTGCCAGCAGCCCGGGGACAGGGAGACACTACGAGCAGTACTTC. Protein product: CASSPGTGRHYEQYF. This chain joins TRBV5-8 and TRBJ2-7, with 9 bases matching TRBD1. The CDR3 consists of 15 residues. V was pared by 4 bases and J by 3 bases, with 8 bases of the junction left unmatched. Germline V gene data show CDR1 as SGHTS and CDR2 as YDEGEE. The entire variable domain, with the rest obtained from reference TRBV5-8 and TRBJ2-7, is as follows: EAGVTQSPTHLIKTRGQQATLRCSPISGHTSVYWYQQALGLGLQFLLWYDEGEERNRGNFPPRFSGRQFPNYSSELNVNALELEDSALYLCASSPGTGRHYEQYFGPGTRLTVT.

Here the CDR3 reads CASSEGPGQATLEQYF. CDR3 bases: TGTGCCAGCAGTGAGGGGCCGGGACAGGCGACTCTCGAGCAGTACTTC. This chain links TRBV6-1 with TRBJ2-7; 8 nucleotides agree with TRBD1. Germline V CDR1 and CDR2: MNHNS, SASEGT. V was pared by 3 bases and J by 6 bases, with 13 bases of the junction left unmatched. CDR3 length: 16 amino acids.

This chain uses TRBV5-1 with TRBJ2-7; TRBD2 is a possible D gene (6 bases). Per the germline V gene, CDR1 is SGHRS and CDR2 is YFSETQ. V was cut by 2 bases and J by 3 bases, with 12 bases left in between. The CDR3 is 14 amino acids. CDR3 amino acids: CASSFGQGGYEQYF. CDR3 DNA: TGCGCCAGCAGCTTTGGGCAGGGAGGCTACGAGCAGTACTTC.

The rearrangement uses TRBV6-6 and TRBJ2-7; possibly TRBD1 for D (6 bases). V dropped 6 bases and J dropped 5 bases, with 14 bases sitting between them. The CDR3 has 13 amino acids. Germline V gives CDR1 MNHNY, CDR2 SVGAGI (reference sequence). This CDR3 is CASSPRAGDEQYF. The CDR3 bases are TGTGCCAGCAGCCCCCGGGCAGGGGACGAGCAGTACTTC.

This chain joins TRBV18 and TRBJ1-4, with 9 bases that match TRBD1. Trimming removed 6 bases from V and 7 bases from J; junction bases left unmatched: 6. CDR1 KGHSH and CDR2 LQKENI come from the germline V gene. This CDR3 is 14 amino acids long. For the CDR3, the DNA is TGTGCCAGCTCGCCGGGACAGGGAAGTGAAAAACTGTTTTTT. It yields the protein CASSPGQGSEKLFF.

The rearrangement uses TRBV2 and TRBJ2-3, with TRBD1 matching over 8 bases. Germline loops: CDR1 SNHLY, CDR2 FYNNEI. V shed 3 bases and J 5 bases; nucleotides not matched to a gene: 4. This CDR3 has 14 residues. In DNA form, the CDR3 reads TGTGCCAGCAGTGAGGACAGGGCTCTAGATACGCAGTATTTT. This encodes CASSEDRALDTQYF.

The J gene is TRBJ1-2, the V gene TRBV2; D call uncertain. This CDR3 is built from 14 residues. V dropped 5 bases and J dropped 2 bases, with 12 bases sitting between them. Germline lookup yields CDR1 SNHLY and CDR2 FYNNEI. The CDR3, as DNA: TGTGCCAGCAGTCGAACCGACAAGAACTATGGCTACACCTTC. It yields the protein CASSRTDKNYGYTF. Full variable domain (remainder filled in from reference TRBV2 and TRBJ1-2): EPEVTQTPSHQVTQMGQEVILRCVPISNHLYFYWYRQILGQKVEFLVSFYNNEISEKSEIFDDQFSVERPDGSNFTLKIRSTKLEDSAMYFCASSRTDKNYGYTFGSGTRLTVV.

This sequence joins TRBV7-9 and TRBJ1-3, with unresolved D. From germline, CDR1 is SEHNR and CDR2 FQNEAQ (reference sequence). Trimming removed 5 bases from V and 0 bases from J, with 11 bases in between. The CDR3 sequence is 15 residues long. The CDR3 loop reads CASSTQKFSGNTIYF. The CDR3 DNA is TGTGCCAGCAGCACACAGAAATTCTCTGGAAACACCATATATTTT.

This clone was picked up a small number of times. This chain links TRBV19 with TRBJ1-1; 7 bases match TRBD1. This CDR3 has 15 residues. V dropped 4 bases and J dropped 4; count of bases not matched to a gene: 9. Germline CDR1 is LNHDA and CDR2 is SQIVND (reference sequence). CDR3 nucleotides: TGTGCCAGTAGTACAAGGGGCCAGGGGGGCACTGAAGCTTTCTTT. Translating gives CASSTRGQGGTEAFF.

The rearrangement uses TRBV5-6 and TRBJ1-5; D gene uncertain. The CDR3 totals 15 residues. V was shortened by 0 bases and J by 1 base, with 8 bases between the two germline ends. Germline V CDR1 and CDR2: SGHDT, YYEEEE. The chain's CDR3 is CASSLDGGSNQPQHF. The DNA of the CDR3 is TGTGCCAGCAGCTTGGACGGCGGGAGCAATCAGCCCCAGCATTTT.

This clone is a singleton in its sample. V gene TRBV2 combines with J gene TRBJ1-4; TRBD1 is a possible D gene (5 bases). CDR1 SNHLY and CDR2 FYNNEI come from the germline V gene. Trimming took off 4 bases at V and 7 bases at J, with 13 bases between the two ends. This CDR3 is built from 14 residues. The CDR3 loop reads CASSVAGGGEKLFF. The CDR3 nucleotides read TGTGCCAGCAGTGTGGCCGGGGGGGGTGAAAAACTGTTTTTT. Using reference TRBV2 and TRBJ1-4 for the parts outside the CDR3, the full variable domain is EPEVTQTPSHQVTQMGQEVILRCVPISNHLYFYWYRQILGQKVEFLVSFYNNEISEKSEIFDDQFSVERPDGSNFTLKIRSTKLEDSAMYFCASSVAGGGEKLFFGSGTQLSVL.

V and J are TRBV11-2 and TRBJ1-2, with 9 bases matching TRBD1. This CDR3 region has 16 residues. Germline CDR1 and CDR2: SGHAT and FQNNGV. The V and J ends lost 5 bases and 4 bases, in that order; junction bases with no gene match: 11. DNA for the CDR3: TGTGCCAGCAGCGGGGTGACGGACAGGGGTATCTATGGCTACACCTTC. This codes for CASSGVTDRGIYGYTF.

This clone has just a few counts. The chain links TRBV5-1 to TRBJ2-1; 7 bases agree with TRBD1. Germline V lookup: CDR1 SGHRS, CDR2 YFSETQ. This CDR3 is built from 15 residues. After removal of 0 bases from V and 2 bases from J, the junction contained 2 bases not matched to a gene. The CDR3 DNA reads as TGCGCCAGCAGCTTGGAGGGGACAGCCTACAATGAGCAGTTCTTC. Residues: CASSLEGTAYNEQFF.

The chain links TRBV7-9 to TRBJ2-6; tentative D call: TRBD2 (6 bases). Between the trimmed V and J ends, which lost 2 bases and 0 bases, there was a span of 17 bases. CDR1 is SEHNR and CDR2 is FQNEAQ in the germline V gene (reference sequence). The CDR3 is 19 residues long. The CDR3 protein is CASSLPTGTGSSGANVLTF. CDR3 DNA: TGTGCCAGCAGCTTACCCACCGGGACTGGAAGCTCTGGGGCCAACGTCCTGACTTTC.

A few counts support this clone. This sequence joins TRBV2 and TRBJ2-7; 10 bases match TRBD1. The CDR3 is made up of 13 amino acids. After removal of 11 bases from V and 5 bases from J, the junction contained 9 bases not matched to a gene. Germline CDR1 reads SNHLY; CDR2 reads FYNNEI. For the CDR3, the DNA is TGTGCCGCCACGGGGACAGGGGACGACGAGCAGTACTTC. It yields the protein CAATGTGDDEQYF. The full variable domain, completed using reference TRBV2 and TRBJ2-7, is EPEVTQTPSHQVTQMGQEVILRCVPISNHLYFYWYRQILGQKVEFLVSFYNNEISEKSEIFDDQFSVERPDGSNFTLKIRSTKLEDSAMYFCAATGTGDDEQYFGPGTRLTVT.

This clone was recorded a few times. The chain is built from TRBV18 and TRBJ1-1, with D maybe TRBD1 (5 bases). V was trimmed by 0 bases and J by 3 bases, leaving 14 bases between them. This CDR3 contains 16 residues. From germline, CDR1 is KGHSH and CDR2 LQKENI. The CDR3 region is CASSPPNRRGDTEAFF. DNA for the CDR3: TGTGCCAGCTCACCACCGAATCGGCGGGGCGACACTGAAGCTTTCTTT.

This chain links TRBV29-1 with TRBJ1-1; 8 bases are shared with TRBD1. CDR3 length: 15 residues. J was trimmed by 4 bases and V by 6 bases; bases with no gene match: 13. Looked up from germline, CDR1 is SQVTM and CDR2 is ANQGSEA. DNA for the CDR3: TGCAGCGTCGTACCTTCAGGGGGCTGGGCCACTGAAGCTTTCTTT. Protein sequence: CSVVPSGGWATEAFF.

The chain combines TRBV30 with TRBJ1-2; TRBD1 is a possible D gene (5 bases). CDR3 length: 13 amino acids. Germline CDR1 GTSNPN, CDR2 SVGIG (reference sequence). Trimming took 7 bases from V and 0 from J, leaving 12 bases between them. CDR3 amino acids: CASPRGSNYGYTF. CDR3 coding DNA: TGTGCCTCCCCAAGGGGCTCTAACTATGGCTACACCTTC.

J is TRBJ1-5 and V is TRBV7-2; no clear D. This CDR3 has 14 residues. Trimming left V 2 bases short and J 0 bases short, with 5 bases between. Germline V gives CDR1 SGHTA, CDR2 FQGNSA. The CDR3 loop reads CASSLPGSNQPQHF. CDR3 in DNA: TGTGCCAGCAGCTTACCAGGTAGCAATCAGCCCCAGCATTTT. Looking up the rest from reference TRBV7-2 and TRBJ1-5 gives the full variable domain: GAGVSQSPSNKVTEKGKDVELRCDPISGHTALYWYRQSLGQGLEFLIYFQGNSAPDKSGLPSDRFSAERTGGSVSTLTIQRTQQEDSAVYLCASSLPGSNQPQHFGDGTRLSIL.

The J gene is TRBJ2-6, the V gene TRBV5-1; 8 bases are a match to TRBD1. Germline lookup yields CDR1 SGHRS and CDR2 YFSETQ. Trimming took 2 bases from V and 0 from J; bases not matched to a gene: 10. There are 19 residues in the CDR3. The CDR3 bases are TGCGCCAGCAGCTTACAGTCCGGGACAGGATACTCTGGGGCCAACGTCCTGACTTTC. Its translation is CASSLQSGTGYSGANVLTF.

Only a few counts were recorded for this clone. The J gene is TRBJ1-5, the V gene TRBV19, with 8 bases lining up with TRBD1. In germline, CDR1 is LNHDA, CDR2 SQIVND (reference sequence). The CDR3 runs 14 residues. J was trimmed by 7 bases and V by 3 bases; bases with no gene match: 5. CDR3 amino acids: CASSMAGGHQPQHF. CDR3 coding DNA: TGTGCCAGTAGTATGGCAGGGGGCCACCAGCCCCAGCATTTT.

The chain combines TRBV2 with TRBJ1-1; 8 nucleotides match TRBD1. Germline trimming cut 4 bases from V and 3 bases from J; bases unmatched to any gene: 4. This CDR3 contains 14 residues. Germline V gene sequence: CDR1 SNHLY, CDR2 FYNNEI. CDR3 in amino acids: CASSAGTGHTEAFF. The CDR3 DNA sequence: TGTGCCAGCAGTGCAGGGACAGGCCACACTGAAGCTTTCTTT.

The rearrangement links TRBV14 to TRBJ1-6; the D is unclear. The CDR3 extends over 16 amino acids. Between the trimmed V and J ends, which lost 3 bases and 0 bases, there was a span of 9 bases. Per germline, CDR1 SGHDN and CDR2 FVKESK. The CDR3 spells CASSHGDSSYNSPLHF. As DNA, the CDR3 is TGTGCCAGCAGCCACGGAGATAGCTCCTATAATTCACCCCTCCACTTT.